The 26 T cell receptor beta chains listed next were all sequenced from one sample in a study of blood T cell repertoires in COVID-19. TCRdb's table, derived via immunoSEQ multiplex PCR, lists solely in-frame clones and lacks some. The table includes 200,000 or so clones, about 80% detected once. Sequencing used peripheral blood. These receptors were collected from a woman in her thirties who had recovered from COVID-19.

This chain joins TRBV28 and TRBJ2-4, with 7 bases that match TRBD2. Trimming took 4 bases from V and 8 from J; bases not matched to a gene: 11. Germline CDR1 reads MDHEN; CDR2 reads SYDVKM. The CDR3 contains 15 residues. CDR3 nucleotides: TGTGCCAGCAGTTGGGGGGGACGGACTATCCACATTCAGTACTTC. Its translation: CASSWGGRTIHIQYF.

Only one count was recorded for this clone. The rearrangement uses TRBV2 and TRBJ1-5; D gene ambiguous. The germline gives CDR1 SNHLY, CDR2 FYNNEI. The CDR3 contains 13 residues. Trimming pared 2 bases from V and 6 bases from J, leaving 8 bases between. The CDR3 DNA reads as TGTGCCAGCAGTGAATGGGAGGGTCAGCCCCAGCATTTT. Protein: CASSEWEGQPQHF.

The chain recombines TRBV5-1 with TRBJ1-1; TRBD1 matches 10 bases. V lost 6 bases and J lost 3; bases outside the gene matches: 5. This CDR3 spans 14 amino acids. Germline V gives CDR1 SGHRS, CDR2 YFSETQ. The CDR3 DNA sequence: TGCGCCAGCACGGACGACAGGGGGCACACTGAAGCTTTCTTT. Its translation: CASTDDRGHTEAFF.

The rearrangement uses TRBV5-4 and TRBJ2-5; 14 bases match TRBD2. The trim removed 3 bases at V and 4 bases at J, leaving 8 bases unmatched. CDR1 is SGHNT and CDR2 is YYREEE in the germline V gene (reference sequence). The CDR3 has 17 amino acids. This chain's CDR3 is CASSSRLAGGPGETQYF. As DNA, the CDR3 is TGTGCCAGCAGCTCGAGACTAGCGGGAGGGCCTGGAGAGACCCAGTACTTC.

The gene calls are TRBV24-1 and TRBJ2-6, with 7 nucleotides matching TRBD1. V dropped 2 bases and J dropped 2; count of bases not matched to a gene: 8. This CDR3 region has 18 residues. CDR1 is KGHDR, CDR2 SFDVKD, per germline. The DNA for the CDR3 is TGTGCCACCAGTGATTCCCGACAGGGTAGCACTGGGGCCAACGTCCTGACTTTC. It encodes CATSDSRQGSTGANVLTF.

A single count supports this clone. This chain uses TRBV5-1 with TRBJ2-7, with a possible D match to TRBD1 (6 bases). Germline V gives CDR1 SGHRS, CDR2 YFSETQ. This CDR3 region has 13 residues. The V gene lost 5 bases and the J gene lost 1 base, with 10 bases spanning the gap. The CDR3 nucleotides read TGCGCCAGCAGGGGGACAAATTCCTACGAGCAGTACTTC. It specifies CASRGTNSYEQYF.

A few counts support this clone. V and J are TRBV9 and TRBJ2-1; TRBD2 is a possible D gene (6 bases). Germline V lookup: CDR1 SGDLS, CDR2 YYNGEE. Trimming left V 0 bases short and J 5 bases short, with 18 bases between. The CDR3 sequence is 17 residues long. CDR3 residues: CASSVVPRLGGDNEQFF. The CDR3 DNA is TGTGCCAGCAGCGTAGTCCCCAGACTGGGGGGAGACAATGAGCAGTTCTTC.

V and J are TRBV6-1 and TRBJ1-1, with D possibly being TRBD1 (5 bases). The CDR3 has 15 amino acids. Germline V lookup: CDR1 MNHNS, CDR2 SASEGT. Between the trimmed V and J ends, which lost 0 bases and 4 bases, there was a span of 12 bases. CDR3 DNA sequence: TGTGCCAGCAGTGAAGCCCCAGGGAGGGGCACTGAAGCTTTCTTT. This translates into CASSEAPGRGTEAFF.

The chain couples TRBV15 to TRBJ2-2; TRBD1 is a possible D gene (6 bases). Trimming shortened V by 8 bases and J by 2 bases, and 9 bases separated the two germline ends. Per the germline V gene, CDR1 is LNHNV and CDR2 is YYDKDF (reference sequence). CDR3 length: 13 residues. The CDR3 nucleotides read TGTGCCACCCAGGGGCGTAACACCGGGGAGCTGTTTTTT. It specifies CATQGRNTGELFF.

The chain combines TRBV10-3 with TRBJ1-5, with D unresolved. Germline CDR1 is ENHRY and CDR2 is SYGVKD. V was shortened by 0 bases and J by 5 bases, with 17 bases between the two germline ends. This CDR3 spans 17 amino acids. The CDR3 reads CAISESFALGPDQPQHF. The CDR3 DNA is TGTGCCATCAGTGAGTCGTTTGCTCTAGGTCCCGATCAGCCCCAGCATTTT.

The rearrangement joins TRBV13 to TRBJ2-4; 8 bases are a match to TRBD2. V shed 4 bases and J 8 bases; nucleotides not matched to a gene: 10. CDR1 is PRHDT and CDR2 is FYEKMQ in the germline V gene (reference sequence). CDR3 size: 15 residues. The CDR3 nucleotides read TGTGCCAGCAGCTGGCGCCGCGGGGGGCCGGACATTCAGTACTTC. Protein sequence: CASSWRRGGPDIQYF. The full variable domain, rest sourced from reference TRBV13 and TRBJ2-4, is AAGVIQSPRHLIKEKRETATLKCYPIPRHDTVYWYQQGPGQDPQFLISFYEKMQSDKGSIPDRFSAQQFSDYHSELNMSSLELGDSALYFCASSWRRGGPDIQYFGAGTRLSVL.

CDR3 nucleotide sequence: TGTGCCAGCACCCTTCCAGCGGCAGCGAACACTGAAGCTTTCTTT. Translating it yields CASTLPAAANTEAFF. The chain employs TRBV7-2 and TRBJ1-1; no clear D gene. Trimming cost V 7 bases and J 1 base, with 16 bases left between them. The CDR3 is 15 amino acids. Germline CDR1 reads SGHTA; CDR2 reads FQGNSA.

This chain uses TRBV19 with TRBJ1-5; the D gene is possibly TRBD1 (6 bases). In germline, CDR1 is LNHDA, CDR2 SQIVND (reference sequence). This CDR3 comprises 15 residues. V lost 7 bases to trimming and J lost 6 bases, with 19 bases between them. The chain's CDR3 is CASTPRGAEGQPQHF. The CDR3 DNA reads as TGTGCCAGTACTCCACGGGGGGCGGAAGGTCAGCCCCAGCATTTT.

The chain has TRBV27 and TRBJ2-5, with D unclear. Germline V gene lookup returns CDR1 MNHEY and CDR2 SMNVEV (reference sequence). The V end was cut by 3 bases, the J end by 4 bases, with 3 bases between. This CDR3 is built from 11 residues. The chain's CDR3 is CASSFLETQYF. In DNA, the CDR3 is TGTGCCAGCAGTTTTCTAGAGACCCAGTACTTC.

This clone appeared once. The chain joins TRBV7-9 to TRBJ2-7, with D perhaps matching TRBD1 (5 bases). CDR3 length equals 16 residues. The germline V gene encodes CDR1 SEHNR and CDR2 FQNEAQ (reference sequence). The germline V and J ends were trimmed by 0 bases and 0 bases, with 12 bases remaining between them. This CDR3 is CASSLAVGHSSYEQYF. The CDR3 nucleotides are TGTGCCAGCAGCTTAGCTGTGGGGCATAGCTCCTACGAGCAGTACTTC. The entire variable domain, with the rest obtained from reference TRBV7-9 and TRBJ2-7, is as follows: DTGVSQNPRHKITKRGQNVTFRCDPISEHNRLYWYRQTLGQGPEFLTYFQNEAQLEKSRLLSDRFSAERPKGSFSTLEIQRTEQGDSAMYLCASSLAVGHSSYEQYFGPGTRLTVT.

V is TRBV6-1 and J is TRBJ2-3; 7 bases align to TRBD1. V trimming: 0 bases; J trimming: 0 bases; junction bases outside the gene matches: 0. The germline CDR1 and CDR2 sequences are MNHNS and SASEGT. The CDR3 runs 15 residues. CDR3 sequence: CASSEAGQSTDTQYF. In DNA form, the CDR3 reads TGTGCCAGCAGTGAAGCGGGACAGAGCACAGATACGCAGTATTTT.

This clone is a singleton in its sample. The J gene is TRBJ1-2, the V gene TRBV4-1; D perhaps matches TRBD1 (5 bases). V was pared by 0 bases and J by 3 bases, with 11 bases between. The CDR3 extends over 15 amino acids. Germline loops: CDR1 MGHRA, CDR2 YSYEKL. In DNA form, the CDR3 reads TGCGCCAGCAGCCAAGACCACGGCAGGGACTATGGCTACACCTTC. This sequence encodes CASSQDHGRDYGYTF.

This clone was seen just once. V usage is TRBV5-1 and J usage is TRBJ2-2; D is undetermined. The V gene's germline CDR1 is SGHRS and CDR2 YFSETQ. The CDR3 loop spans 14 amino acids. V shed 0 bases and J shed 3 bases, with 6 bases lying between them. The CDR3 DNA sequence: TGCGCCAGCAGCTTGGACCGAGACACCGGGGAGCTGTTTTTT. It is translated as CASSLDRDTGELFF.

This clone was detected only a few times. The chain is built from TRBV3-1 (or the pseudogene TRBV3-2) and TRBJ2-2, with D perhaps matching TRBD1 (5 bases). Germline lookup yields CDR1 LGHDT and CDR2 YNNKEL (reference sequence). The CDR3 consists of 11 residues. V gave up 6 bases and J gave up 10 bases, with 9 bases separating them. This CDR3 is CASRGPVELFF. The CDR3 region has the DNA TGTGCCAGCAGGGGGCCTGTGGAGCTGTTTTTT.

This clone was observed a handful of times. This chain connects TRBV29-1 to TRBJ1-5, with TRBD1 matching 10 bases. CDR3 length equals 14 residues. The germline gives CDR1 SQVTM, CDR2 ANQGSEA. V lost 8 bases and J lost 7; bases outside the gene matches: 11. CDR3 nucleotides: TGCAGCATCCTCCGGGACAGGGGACGGCAGCCCCAGCATTTT. Translation: CSILRDRGRQPQHF.

The rearrangement uses TRBV24-1 and TRBJ2-7, with D perhaps TRBD1 (6 bases). The V gene's germline CDR1 is KGHDR and CDR2 SFDVKD. Between the trimmed V and J ends, which lost 3 bases and 5 bases, there was a span of 16 bases. The CDR3 is 15 residues long. The DNA for the CDR3 is TGTGCCACCAGTGATCCGGCGGACAGTCTCGACGAGCAGTACTTC. This translates into CATSDPADSLDEQYF.

This clone has only one observation. The chain is built from TRBV30 and TRBJ2-7; 7 nucleotides match TRBD1. Trimming at V came to 5 bases and at J to 1 base, leaving 2 bases not matched to a gene. Germline V gene data show CDR1 as GTSNPN and CDR2 as SVGIG (reference sequence). The CDR3 has 12 amino acids. CDR3 DNA sequence: TGTGCCTGGGGGACAGCATCCTACGAGCAGTACTTC. Its protein is CAWGTASYEQYF.

The J gene is TRBJ2-3, the V gene TRBV4-2, with 8 bases that match TRBD2. The junction had 5 bases not matched to a gene; V was cut back by 1 base and J by 5 bases. The CDR3 runs to 15 residues. Germline V gene sequence: CDR1 LGHNA, CDR2 YNFKEQ. Here the CDR3 reads CASSQVAGGVDTQYF. Here the CDR3 DNA reads TGTGCCAGCAGCCAAGTGGCGGGAGGAGTAGATACGCAGTATTTT.

V is TRBV3-1 (or the pseudogene TRBV3-2) and J is TRBJ1-4; 8 positions match TRBD1. The CDR3 length is 15 residues. Trimming cost V 0 bases and J 8 bases; bases outside gene matches: 5. Germline CDR1 and CDR2: LGHDT and YNNKEL (reference sequence). Here the CDR3 DNA reads TGTGCCAGCAGCCAAGAACCCGGGACAGGAGAAAAACTGTTTTTT. It is translated as CASSQEPGTGEKLFF.

Only a few counts were recorded for this clone. The genes are TRBV7-9 and TRBJ1-5, with D maybe TRBD1 (5 bases). Germline CDR1 and CDR2: SEHNR and FQNEAQ (reference sequence). CDR3 length: 14 amino acids. V lost 1 base to trimming and J lost 4 bases, with 8 bases between them. In DNA, the CDR3 is TGTGCCAGCAGCTTAGGACAGTTTAATCAGCCCCAGCATTTT. Protein sequence: CASSLGQFNQPQHF.

This clone has a handful of counts. The chain uses TRBV6-5 and TRBJ2-3, with D maybe TRBD1 (5 bases). Germline lookup yields CDR1 MNHEY and CDR2 SVGAGI. This CDR3 has 14 residues. Trimming took 0 bases from V and 5 from J, leaving 9 bases between them. DNA for the CDR3: TGTGCCAGCAGTTACTCTGGGGCTGAAGATACGCAGTATTTT. Its protein is CASSYSGAEDTQYF.